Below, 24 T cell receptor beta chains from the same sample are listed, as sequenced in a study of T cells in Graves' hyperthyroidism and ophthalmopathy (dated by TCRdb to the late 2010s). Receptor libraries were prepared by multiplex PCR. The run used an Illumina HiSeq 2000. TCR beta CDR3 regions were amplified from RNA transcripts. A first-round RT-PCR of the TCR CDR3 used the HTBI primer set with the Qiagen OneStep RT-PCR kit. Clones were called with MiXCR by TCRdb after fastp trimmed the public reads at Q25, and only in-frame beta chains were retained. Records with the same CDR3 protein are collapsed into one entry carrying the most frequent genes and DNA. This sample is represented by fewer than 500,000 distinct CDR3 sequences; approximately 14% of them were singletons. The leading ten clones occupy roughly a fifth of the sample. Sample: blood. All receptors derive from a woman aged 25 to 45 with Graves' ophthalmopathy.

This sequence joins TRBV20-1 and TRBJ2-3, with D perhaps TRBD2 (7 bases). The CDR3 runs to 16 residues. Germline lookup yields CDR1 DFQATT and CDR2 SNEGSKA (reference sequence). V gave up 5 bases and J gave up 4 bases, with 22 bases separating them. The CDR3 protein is CSAPALGGGPADTQYF. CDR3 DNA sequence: TGCAGTGCTCCGGCCTTGGGGGGGGGGCCCGCAGATACGCAGTATTTT.

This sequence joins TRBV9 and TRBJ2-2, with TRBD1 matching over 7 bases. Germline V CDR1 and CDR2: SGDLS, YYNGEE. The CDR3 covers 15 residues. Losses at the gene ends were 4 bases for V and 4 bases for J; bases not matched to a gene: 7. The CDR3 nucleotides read TGTGCCAGCAGCCCAGGGACAGTCGCCACCGGGGAGCTGTTTTTT. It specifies CASSPGTVATGELFF.

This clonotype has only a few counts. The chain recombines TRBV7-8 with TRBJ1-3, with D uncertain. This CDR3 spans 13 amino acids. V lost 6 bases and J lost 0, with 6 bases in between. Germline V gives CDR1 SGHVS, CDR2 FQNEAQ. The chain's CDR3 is CASRGTSGNTIYF. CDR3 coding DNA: TGTGCCAGCAGGGGCACCTCTGGAAACACCATATATTTT.

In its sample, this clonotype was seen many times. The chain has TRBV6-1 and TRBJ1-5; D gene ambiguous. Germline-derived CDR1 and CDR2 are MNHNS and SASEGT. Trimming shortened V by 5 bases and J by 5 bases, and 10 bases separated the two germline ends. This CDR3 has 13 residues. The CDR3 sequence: CASSYTAYQPQHF. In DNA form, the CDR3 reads TGTGCCAGCAGTTATACCGCGTATCAGCCCCAGCATTTT.

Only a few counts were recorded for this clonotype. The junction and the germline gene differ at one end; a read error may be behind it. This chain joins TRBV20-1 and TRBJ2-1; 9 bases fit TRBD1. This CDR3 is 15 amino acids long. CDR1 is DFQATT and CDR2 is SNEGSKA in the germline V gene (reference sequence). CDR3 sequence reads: CSARWDREWDNKQFF. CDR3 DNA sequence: TGCAGTGCTAGATGGGACAGGGAATGGGACAATAAGCAGTTCTTC.

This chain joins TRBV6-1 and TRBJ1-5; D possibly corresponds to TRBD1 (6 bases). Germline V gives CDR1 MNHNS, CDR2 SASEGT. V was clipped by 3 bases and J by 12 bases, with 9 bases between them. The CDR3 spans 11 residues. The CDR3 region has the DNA TGTGCCAGCAGTGACAGGGGTGGCCAGCATTTT. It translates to CASSDRGGQHF.

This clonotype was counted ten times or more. Written as DNA, the CDR3 is TGTGCCAGCAGCAGGGACTGGTTCACAGATACGCAGTATTTT. It codes for CASSRDWFTDTQYF. V usage is TRBV3-1 and J usage is TRBJ2-3; possibly TRBD2 for D (6 bases). Looked up from germline, CDR1 is LGHDT and CDR2 is YNNKEL (reference sequence). The V end was cut by 5 bases, the J end by 2 bases, with 11 bases between. This CDR3 contains 14 residues.

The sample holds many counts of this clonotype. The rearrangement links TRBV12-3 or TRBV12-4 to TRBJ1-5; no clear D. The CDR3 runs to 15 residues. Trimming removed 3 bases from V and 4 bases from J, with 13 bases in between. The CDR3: CASSLSDSGNQPQHF. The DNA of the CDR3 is TGTGCCAGCAGTTTGAGTGATTCGGGAAATCAGCCCCAGCATTTT.

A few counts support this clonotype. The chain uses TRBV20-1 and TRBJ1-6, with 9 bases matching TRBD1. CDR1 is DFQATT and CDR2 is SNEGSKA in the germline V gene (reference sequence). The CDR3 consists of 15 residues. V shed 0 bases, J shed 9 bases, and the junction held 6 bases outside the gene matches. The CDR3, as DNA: TGCAGTGCTAGAGATGGGGACAGGGACAGTTCACCCCTCCACTTT. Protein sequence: CSARDGDRDSSPLHF.

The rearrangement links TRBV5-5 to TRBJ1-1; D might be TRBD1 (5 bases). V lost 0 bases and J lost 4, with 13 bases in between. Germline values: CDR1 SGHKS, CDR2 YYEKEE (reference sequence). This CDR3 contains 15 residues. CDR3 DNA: TGTGCCAGCAGCTTGGGAATCGGGGGTTCCACTGAAGCTTTCTTT. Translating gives CASSLGIGGSTEAFF. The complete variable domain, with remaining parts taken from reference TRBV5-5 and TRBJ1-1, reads DAGVTQSPTHLIKTRGQQVTLRCSPISGHKSVSWYQQVLGQGPQFIFQYYEKEERGRGNFPDRFSARQFPNYSSELNVNALLLGDSALYLCASSLGIGGSTEAFFGQGTRLTVV.

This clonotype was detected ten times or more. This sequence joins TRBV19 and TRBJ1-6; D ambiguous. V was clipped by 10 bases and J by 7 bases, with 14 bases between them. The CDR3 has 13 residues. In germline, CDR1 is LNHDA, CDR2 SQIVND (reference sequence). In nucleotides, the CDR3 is TGTGCCACCTCCGGGATAAGGAATTCACCCCTCCACTTT. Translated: CATSGIRNSPLHF. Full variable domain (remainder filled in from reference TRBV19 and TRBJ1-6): DGGITQSPKYLFRKEGQNVTLSCEQNLNHDAMYWYRQDPGQGLRLIYYSQIVNDFQKGDIAEGYSVSREKKESFPLTVTSAQKNPTAFYLCATSGIRNSPLHFGNGTRLTVT.

The CDR3 DNA follows: TGTGCCAGCAGGGACCTCGGTGTCGATACGCAGTATTTT. Translated, it gives CASRDLGVDTQYF. The V and J genes are TRBV25-1 and TRBJ2-3; unclear D gene. Germline CDR1 MGHDK, CDR2 SYGVNS. Between the trimmed V and J ends, which lost 6 bases and 6 bases, there was a span of 13 bases. The CDR3 has 13 residues.

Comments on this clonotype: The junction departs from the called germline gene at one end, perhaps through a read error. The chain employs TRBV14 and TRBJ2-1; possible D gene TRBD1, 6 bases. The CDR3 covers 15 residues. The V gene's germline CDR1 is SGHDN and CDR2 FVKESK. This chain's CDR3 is CASSLDSSSFNEQFF. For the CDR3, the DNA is TGTGCCAGCAGCTTGGACAGCTCGTCCTTCAATGAGCAGTTCTTC.

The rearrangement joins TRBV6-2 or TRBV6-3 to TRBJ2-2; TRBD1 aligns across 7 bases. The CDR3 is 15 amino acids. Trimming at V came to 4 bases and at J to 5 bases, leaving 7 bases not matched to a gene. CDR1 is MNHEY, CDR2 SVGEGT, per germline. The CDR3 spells CASSSGTVYTGELFF. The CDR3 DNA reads TGTGCCAGCAGTTCCGGGACAGTTTATACCGGGGAGCTGTTTTTT.

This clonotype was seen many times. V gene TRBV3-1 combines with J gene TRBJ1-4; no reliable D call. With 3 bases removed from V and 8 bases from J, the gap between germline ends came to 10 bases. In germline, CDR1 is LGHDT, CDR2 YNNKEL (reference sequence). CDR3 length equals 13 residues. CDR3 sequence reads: CASSQGWEEKLFF. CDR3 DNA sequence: TGTGCCAGCAGCCAGGGGTGGGAAGAAAAACTGTTTTTT.

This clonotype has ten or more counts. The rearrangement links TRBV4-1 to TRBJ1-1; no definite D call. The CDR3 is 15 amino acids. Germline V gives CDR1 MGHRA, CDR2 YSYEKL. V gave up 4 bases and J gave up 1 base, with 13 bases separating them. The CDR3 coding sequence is TGCGCCAGCAGCCCAATAAAGGCTCCGAACACTGAAGCTTTCTTT. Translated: CASSPIKAPNTEAFF.

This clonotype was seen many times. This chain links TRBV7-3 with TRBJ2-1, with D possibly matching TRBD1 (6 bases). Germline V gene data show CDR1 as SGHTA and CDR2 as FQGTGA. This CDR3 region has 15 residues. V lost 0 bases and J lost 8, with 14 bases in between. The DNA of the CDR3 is TGTGCCAGCAGCTTAACTGGACAAGGGGGAGATGAGCAGTTCTTC. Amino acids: CASSLTGQGGDEQFF.

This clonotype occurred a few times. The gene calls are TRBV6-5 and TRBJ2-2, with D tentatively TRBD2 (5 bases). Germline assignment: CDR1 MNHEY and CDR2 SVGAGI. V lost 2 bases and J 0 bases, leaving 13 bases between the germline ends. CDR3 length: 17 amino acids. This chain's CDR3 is CASSYAGHGANTGELFF. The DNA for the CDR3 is TGTGCCAGCAGTTACGCGGGTCATGGGGCGAACACCGGGGAGCTGTTTTTT.

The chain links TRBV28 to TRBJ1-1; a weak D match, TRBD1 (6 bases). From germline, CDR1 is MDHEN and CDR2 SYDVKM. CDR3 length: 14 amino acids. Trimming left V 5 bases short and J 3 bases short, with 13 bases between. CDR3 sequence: CASSRDTIHTEAFF. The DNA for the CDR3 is TGTGCCAGCAGTCGGGACACCATCCACACTGAAGCTTTCTTT.

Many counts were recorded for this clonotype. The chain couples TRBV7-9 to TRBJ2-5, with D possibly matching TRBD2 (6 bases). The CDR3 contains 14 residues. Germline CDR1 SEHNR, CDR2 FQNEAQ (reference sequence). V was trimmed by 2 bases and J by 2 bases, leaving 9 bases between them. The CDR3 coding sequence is TGTGCCAGCAGCTTACTCGGGGGACAAGAGACCCAGTACTTC. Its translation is CASSLLGGQETQYF.

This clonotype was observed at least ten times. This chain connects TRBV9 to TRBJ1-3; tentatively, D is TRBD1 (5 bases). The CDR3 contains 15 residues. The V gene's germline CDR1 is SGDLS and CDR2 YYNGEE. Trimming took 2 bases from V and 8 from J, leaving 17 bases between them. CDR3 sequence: CASSVGPTTRDTIYF. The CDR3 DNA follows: TGTGCCAGCAGCGTGGGGCCGACCACCCGAGACACCATATATTTT.

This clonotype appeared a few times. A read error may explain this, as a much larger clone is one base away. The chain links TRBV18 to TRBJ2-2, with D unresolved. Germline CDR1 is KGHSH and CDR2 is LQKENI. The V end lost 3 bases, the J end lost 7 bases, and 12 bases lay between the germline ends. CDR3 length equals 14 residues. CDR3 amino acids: CASSPTQNVGELFF. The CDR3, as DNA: TGTGCCAGCTCACCCACACAAAATGTCGGGGAGCTGTTTTTT. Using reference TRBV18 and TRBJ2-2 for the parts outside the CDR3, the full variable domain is NAGVMQNPRHLVRRRGQEARLRCSPMKGHSHVYWYRQLPEEGLKFMVYLQKENIIDESGMPKERFSAEFPKEGPSILRIQQVVRGDSAAYFCASSPTQNVGELFFGEGSRLTVL.

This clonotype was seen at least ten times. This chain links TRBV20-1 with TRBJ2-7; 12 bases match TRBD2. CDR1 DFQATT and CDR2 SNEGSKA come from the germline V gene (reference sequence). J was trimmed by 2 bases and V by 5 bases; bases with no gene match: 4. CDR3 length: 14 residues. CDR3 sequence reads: CSALLAGGTYEQYF. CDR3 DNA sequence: TGCAGTGCTCTACTAGCGGGGGGAACCTACGAGCAGTACTTC.

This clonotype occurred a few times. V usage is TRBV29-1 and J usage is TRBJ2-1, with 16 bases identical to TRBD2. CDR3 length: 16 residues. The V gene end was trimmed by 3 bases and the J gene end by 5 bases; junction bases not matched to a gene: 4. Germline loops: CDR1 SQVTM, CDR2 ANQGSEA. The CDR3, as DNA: TGCAGCGTTGAGGGACTAGCGGGGGGGCGAGACAATGAGCAGTTCTTC. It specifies CSVEGLAGGRDNEQFF.